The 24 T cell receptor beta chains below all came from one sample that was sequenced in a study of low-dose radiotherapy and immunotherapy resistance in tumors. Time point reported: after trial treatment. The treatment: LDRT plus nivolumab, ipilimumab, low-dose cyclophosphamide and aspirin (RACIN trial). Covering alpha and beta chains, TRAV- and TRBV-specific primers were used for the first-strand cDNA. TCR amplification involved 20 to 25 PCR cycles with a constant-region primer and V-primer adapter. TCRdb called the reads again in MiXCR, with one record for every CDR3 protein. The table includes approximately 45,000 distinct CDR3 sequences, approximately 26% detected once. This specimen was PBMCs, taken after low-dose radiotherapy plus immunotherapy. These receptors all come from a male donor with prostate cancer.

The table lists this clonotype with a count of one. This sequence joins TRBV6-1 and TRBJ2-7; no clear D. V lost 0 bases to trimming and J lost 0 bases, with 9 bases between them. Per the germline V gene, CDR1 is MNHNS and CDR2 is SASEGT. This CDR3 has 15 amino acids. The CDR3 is CASSEAVGTSYEQYF. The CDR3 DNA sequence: TGTGCCAGCAGTGAAGCGGTCGGCACCTCCTACGAGCAGTACTTC.

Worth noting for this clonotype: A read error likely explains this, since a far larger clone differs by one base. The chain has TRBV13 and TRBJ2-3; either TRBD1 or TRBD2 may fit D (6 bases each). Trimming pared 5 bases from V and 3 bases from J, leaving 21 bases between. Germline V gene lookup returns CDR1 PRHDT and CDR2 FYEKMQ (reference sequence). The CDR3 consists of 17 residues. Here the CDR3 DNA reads TGTGCCAGCAGCCCCGACTGGAGGGGGGCGCGGACAGATACGCAGTATTTT. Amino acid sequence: CASSPDWRGARTDTQYF.

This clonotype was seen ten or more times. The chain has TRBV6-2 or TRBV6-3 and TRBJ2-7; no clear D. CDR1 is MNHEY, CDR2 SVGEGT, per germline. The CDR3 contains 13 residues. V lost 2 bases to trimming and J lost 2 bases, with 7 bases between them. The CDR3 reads CASSYLEAYEQYF. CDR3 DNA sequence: TGTGCCAGCAGTTACCTAGAGGCCTACGAGCAGTACTTC.

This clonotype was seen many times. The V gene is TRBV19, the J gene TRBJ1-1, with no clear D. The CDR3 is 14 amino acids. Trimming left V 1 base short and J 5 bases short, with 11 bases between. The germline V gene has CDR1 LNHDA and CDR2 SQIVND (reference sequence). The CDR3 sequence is CASSIGAAGTEAFF. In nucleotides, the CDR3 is TGTGCCAGTAGTATAGGAGCAGCCGGGACTGAAGCTTTCTTT.

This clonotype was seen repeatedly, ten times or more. The chain's CDR3 is CASSYGQGISYEQYF. The CDR3 DNA reads TGTGCCAGCAGTTACGGACAGGGTATCAGCTACGAGCAGTACTTC. V and J are TRBV6-8 and TRBJ2-7, with TRBD1 matching 8 bases. V shed 2 bases, J shed 3 bases, and the junction held 6 bases outside the gene matches. CDR1 is MNHGY, CDR2 SAAAGT, per germline. This CDR3 is 15 amino acids long.

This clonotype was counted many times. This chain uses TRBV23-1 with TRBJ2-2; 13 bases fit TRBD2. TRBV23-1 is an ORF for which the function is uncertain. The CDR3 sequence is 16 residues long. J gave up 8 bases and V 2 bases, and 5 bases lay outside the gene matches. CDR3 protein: CASSQTGLAGVGELFF. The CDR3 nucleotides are TGCGCCAGCAGTCAAACCGGACTAGCGGGGGTTGGGGAGCTGTTTTTT.

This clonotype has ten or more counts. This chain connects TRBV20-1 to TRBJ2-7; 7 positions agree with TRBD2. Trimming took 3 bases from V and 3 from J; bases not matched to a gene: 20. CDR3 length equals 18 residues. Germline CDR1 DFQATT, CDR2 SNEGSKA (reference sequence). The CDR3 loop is CSASRVRGGAGLNYEQYF. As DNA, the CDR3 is TGCAGTGCTAGTCGGGTCCGGGGAGGGGCAGGGCTGAACTACGAGCAGTACTTC.

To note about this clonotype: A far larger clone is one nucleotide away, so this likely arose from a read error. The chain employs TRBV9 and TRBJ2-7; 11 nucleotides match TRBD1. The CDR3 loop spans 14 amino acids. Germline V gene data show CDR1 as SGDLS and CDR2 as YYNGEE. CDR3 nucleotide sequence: TGTGCCGGCAGCCCCGGGACAGGGGGGCGCGAGCAGTACTTC. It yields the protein CAGSPGTGGREQYF. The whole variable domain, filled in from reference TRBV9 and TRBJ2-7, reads DSGVTQTPKHLITATGQRVTLRCSPRSGDLSVYWYQQSLDQGLQFLIQYYNGEERAKGNILERFSAQQFPDLHSELNLSSLELGDSALYFCAGSPGTGGREQYFGPGTRLTVT.

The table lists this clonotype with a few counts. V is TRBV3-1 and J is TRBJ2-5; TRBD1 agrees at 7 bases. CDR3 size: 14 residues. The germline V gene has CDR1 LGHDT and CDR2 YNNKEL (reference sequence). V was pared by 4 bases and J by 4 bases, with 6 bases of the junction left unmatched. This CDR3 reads CASSPRTGLETQYF. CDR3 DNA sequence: TGTGCCAGCAGCCCTCGGACAGGTTTAGAGACCCAGTACTTC.

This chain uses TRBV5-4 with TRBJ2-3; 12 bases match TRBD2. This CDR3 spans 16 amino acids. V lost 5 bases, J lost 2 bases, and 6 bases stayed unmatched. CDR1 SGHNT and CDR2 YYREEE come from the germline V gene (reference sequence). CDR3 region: CASRVGLAGPTDTQYF. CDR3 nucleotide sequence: TGTGCCAGCAGAGTAGGACTAGCGGGACCCACAGATACGCAGTATTTT.

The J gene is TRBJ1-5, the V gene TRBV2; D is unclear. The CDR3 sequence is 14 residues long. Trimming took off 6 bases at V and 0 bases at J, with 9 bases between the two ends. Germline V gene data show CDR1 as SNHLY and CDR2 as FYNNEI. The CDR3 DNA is TGTGCCAGCAGCCGGGTGACTAGCAATCAGCCCCAGCATTTT. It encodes CASSRVTSNQPQHF.

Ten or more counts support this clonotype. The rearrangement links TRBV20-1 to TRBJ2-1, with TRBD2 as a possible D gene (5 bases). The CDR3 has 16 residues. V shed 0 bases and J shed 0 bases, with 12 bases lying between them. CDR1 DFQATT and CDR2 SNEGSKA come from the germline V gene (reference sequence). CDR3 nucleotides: TGCAGTGCTAGAGACGCGGGCCGAAACTCCTACAATGAGCAGTTCTTC. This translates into CSARDAGRNSYNEQFF.

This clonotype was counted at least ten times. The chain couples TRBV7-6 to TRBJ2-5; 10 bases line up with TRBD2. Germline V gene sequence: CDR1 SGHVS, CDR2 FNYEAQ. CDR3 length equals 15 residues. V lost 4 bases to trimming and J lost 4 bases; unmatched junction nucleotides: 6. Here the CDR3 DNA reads TGTGCCAGCAGCTCGAGCGGGAGGGTCGCAGAGACCCAGTACTTC. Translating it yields CASSSSGRVAETQYF.

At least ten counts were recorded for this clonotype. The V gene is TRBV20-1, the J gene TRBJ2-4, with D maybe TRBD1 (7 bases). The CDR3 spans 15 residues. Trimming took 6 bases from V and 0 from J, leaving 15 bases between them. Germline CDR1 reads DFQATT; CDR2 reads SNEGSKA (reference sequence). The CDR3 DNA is TGCAGTGCCCGGGGGACAGACCTAGCCAAAAACATTCAGTACTTC. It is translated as CSARGTDLAKNIQYF.

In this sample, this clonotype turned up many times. The CDR3 loop reads CASSSRQIEAFF. DNA of the CDR3: TGTGCCAGTAGTTCACGACAGATTGAAGCTTTCTTT. The rearrangement joins TRBV19 to TRBJ1-1, with a tentative D call TRBD1 (5 bases). The CDR3 contains 12 residues. Trimming removed 5 bases from V and 7 bases from J, with 11 bases in between. The germline V gene has CDR1 LNHDA and CDR2 SQIVND (reference sequence).

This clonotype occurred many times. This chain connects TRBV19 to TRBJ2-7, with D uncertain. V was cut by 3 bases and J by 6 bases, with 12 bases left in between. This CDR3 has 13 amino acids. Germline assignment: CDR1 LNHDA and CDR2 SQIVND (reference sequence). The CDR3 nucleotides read TGTGCCAGTAGTATGGGCTCCCTCACCGAGCAGTACTTC. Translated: CASSMGSLTEQYF.

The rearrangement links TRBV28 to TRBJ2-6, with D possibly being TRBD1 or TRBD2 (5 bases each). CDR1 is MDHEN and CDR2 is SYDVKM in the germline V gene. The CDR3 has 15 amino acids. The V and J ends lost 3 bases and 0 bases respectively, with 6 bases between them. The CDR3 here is CASSFGTSGANVLTF. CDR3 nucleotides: TGTGCCAGCAGTTTTGGGACCTCTGGGGCCAACGTCCTGACTTTC.

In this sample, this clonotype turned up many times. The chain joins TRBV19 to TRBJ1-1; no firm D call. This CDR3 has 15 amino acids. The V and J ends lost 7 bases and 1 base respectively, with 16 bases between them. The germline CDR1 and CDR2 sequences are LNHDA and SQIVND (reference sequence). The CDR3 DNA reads TGTGCCAGTACCCAAGCCGACTCGCCGAACACTGAAGCTTTCTTT. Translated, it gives CASTQADSPNTEAFF.

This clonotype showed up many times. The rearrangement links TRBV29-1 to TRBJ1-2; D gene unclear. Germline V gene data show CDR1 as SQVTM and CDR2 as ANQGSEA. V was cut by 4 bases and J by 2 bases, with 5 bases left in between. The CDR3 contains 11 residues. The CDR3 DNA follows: TGCAGCGTTGGTACAAACTATGGCTACACCTTC. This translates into CSVGTNYGYTF.

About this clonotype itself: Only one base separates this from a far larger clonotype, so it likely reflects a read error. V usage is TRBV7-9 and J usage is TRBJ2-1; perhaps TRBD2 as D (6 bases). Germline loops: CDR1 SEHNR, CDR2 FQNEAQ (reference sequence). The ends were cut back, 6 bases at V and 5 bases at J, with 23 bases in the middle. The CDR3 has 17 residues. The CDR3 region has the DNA TGTGCCAGCAGTGAGTCGTCGGGGGAGGTTCGGCACAATGAGCAGTTCTTC. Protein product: CASSESSGEVRHNEQFF.

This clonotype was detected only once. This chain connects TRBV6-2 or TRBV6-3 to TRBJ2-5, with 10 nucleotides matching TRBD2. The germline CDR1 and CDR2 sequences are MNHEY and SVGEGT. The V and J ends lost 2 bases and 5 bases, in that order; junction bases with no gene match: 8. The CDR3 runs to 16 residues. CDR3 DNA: TGTGCCAGCAGTTACGGAGTAGCGGGGGGCCGGGAGACCCAGTACTTC. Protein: CASSYGVAGGRETQYF.

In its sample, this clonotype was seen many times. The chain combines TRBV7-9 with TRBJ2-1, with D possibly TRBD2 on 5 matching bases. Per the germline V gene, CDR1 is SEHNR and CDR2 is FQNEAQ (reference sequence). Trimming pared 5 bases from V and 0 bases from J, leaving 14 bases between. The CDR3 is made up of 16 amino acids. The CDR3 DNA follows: TGTGCCAGCAGCGGGAGCGCGATTAGCTCCTACAATGAGCAGTTCTTC. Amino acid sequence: CASSGSAISSYNEQFF.

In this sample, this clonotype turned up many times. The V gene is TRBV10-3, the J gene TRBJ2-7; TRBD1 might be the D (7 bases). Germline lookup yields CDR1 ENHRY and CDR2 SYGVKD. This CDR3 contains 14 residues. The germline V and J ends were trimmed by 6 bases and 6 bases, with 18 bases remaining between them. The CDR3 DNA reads TGTGCCATCAGGGGCGGGACAGATTTGTCCGAGCAGTACTTC. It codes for CAIRGGTDLSEQYF.

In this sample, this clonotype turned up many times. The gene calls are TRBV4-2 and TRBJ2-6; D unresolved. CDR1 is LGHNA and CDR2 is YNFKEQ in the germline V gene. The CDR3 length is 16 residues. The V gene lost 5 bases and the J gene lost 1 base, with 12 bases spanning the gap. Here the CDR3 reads CASSARPDSGANVLTF. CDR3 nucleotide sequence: TGTGCCAGCAGCGCCAGACCCGATTCTGGGGCCAACGTCCTGACTTTC.